This T cell receptor (beta chain) emerged from a study of blood T cell repertoires in COVID-19. Whole-study context: Both acute and convalescent COVID-19 samples were obtained from the United States, Italy and Spain. PBMCs, B-cell-depleted T cells, or T cells provided the cDNA or gDNA that made up the material.

The CDR3 has 14 amino acids. V shed 1 base and J shed 0 bases, with 5 bases lying between them. CDR1 is SGHRS and CDR2 is YFSETQ in the germline V gene. In the original analysis: Amplification of reference gene primers provided the estimated nucleated cell counts. Produced via immunoSEQ multiplex PCR; TCRdb's table is partial and in-frame only. The V and J calls and clone size come from that table; D and trimming were worked out from the DNA. Of a few hundred thousand clones in the sample, 65% to 85% were seen once. This chain joins TRBV5-1 and TRBJ1-3; D call uncertain. Sample: peripheral blood. The clonotype was recovered from a woman in her forties or fifties with acute or convalescent COVID-19. Here the CDR3 DNA reads TGCGCCAGCAGCTTGCCCTCCTCTGGAAACACCATATATTTT. It translates to CASSLPSSGNTIYF.